Below are 8 T cell receptor beta chains sequenced from a single sample in a study of STAT5B mutations in CD4+ large granular lymphocyte leukemia. Measured with immunoSEQ multiplex PCR; TCRdb has only the in-frame clones, and not every one. The top ten clones hold 0.45% to 0.55% of a sample with 40,000 or so clones, about 80% of them seen once. What was sequenced was CD4+ T cells from blood buffy coats. The origin of the receptors is a human donor in good health.

V usage is TRBV6-1 and J usage is TRBJ2-1; unclear D gene. The CDR3 sequence is 11 residues long. Trimming took 7 bases from V and 7 from J, leaving 8 bases between them. Germline loops: CDR1 MNHNS, CDR2 SASEGT. CDR3: CASTGRNEQFF. CDR3 in DNA: TGTGCCAGCACTGGGCGGAATGAGCAGTTCTTC.

This sequence joins TRBV7-8 and TRBJ2-5; D is ambiguous. V lost 3 bases, J lost 1 base, and 9 bases lay in between. This CDR3 region has 14 residues. Germline CDR1 SGHVS, CDR2 FQNEAQ. CDR3: CASSFNGVQETQYF. The CDR3 region has the DNA TGTGCCAGCAGCTTTAATGGGGTCCAAGAGACCCAGTACTTC. Together with reference TRBV7-8 and TRBJ2-5, the CDR3 gives the full variable domain: GAGVSQSPRYKVAKRGQDVALRCDPISGHVSLFWYQQALGQGPEFLTYFQNEAQLDKSGLPSDRFFAERPEGSVSTLKIQRTQQEDSAVYLCASSFNGVQETQYFGPGTRLLVL.

This chain links TRBV7-2 with TRBJ2-7; D may be TRBD1 (5 bases). Looked up from germline, CDR1 is SGHTA and CDR2 is FQGNSA. Trimming took off 7 bases at V and 2 bases at J, with 15 bases between the two ends. This CDR3 region has 14 residues. CDR3 protein: CASTWGAGTYEQYF. The CDR3 DNA is TGTGCCAGCACCTGGGGCGCAGGGACCTACGAGCAGTACTTC.

V and J are TRBV6-6 and TRBJ2-7, with TRBD1 matching 9 bases. The CDR3 extends over 15 amino acids. Germline values: CDR1 MNHNY, CDR2 SVGAGI (reference sequence). The V and J ends lost 6 bases and 2 bases, in that order; junction bases with no gene match: 8. CDR3 amino acids: CASRRDRAQTYEQYF. The CDR3 coding sequence is TGTGCCAGCAGGCGGGACAGGGCCCAGACCTACGAGCAGTACTTC.

The chain is built from TRBV19 and TRBJ1-2; D is unclear. Germline V gene sequence: CDR1 LNHDA, CDR2 SQIVND (reference sequence). The germline V and J ends were trimmed by 4 bases and 4 bases, with 7 bases remaining between them. The CDR3 totals 12 residues. The CDR3 sequence is CASSTNSYGYTF. In DNA form, the CDR3 reads TGTGCCAGTAGTACAAACTCCTATGGCTACACCTTC.

The chain is built from TRBV21-1 and TRBJ2-5; the D call in the table, TRBD1, was not verified against the DNA. TRBV21-1 is termed a pseudogene. CDR3 size: 18 residues. In nucleotides, the CDR3 is TGTGCCAGCAGCAGAAGCCCCGATAGACAGGGGATCCAAGAGACCCAGTACTTC. Protein product: CASSRSPDRQGIQETQYF.

The chain employs TRBV6-1 and TRBJ1-1; D gene ambiguous. Germline assignment: CDR1 MNHNS and CDR2 SASEGT. This CDR3 is 12 amino acids long. The V and J ends lost 5 bases and 10 bases respectively, with 14 bases between them. The CDR3 DNA reads as TGTGCCAGCAGTCGGCTAGACAACCGAGCTTTCTTT. Translated: CASSRLDNRAFF.

This rearrangement joins TRBV5-1 to TRBJ2-3; tentatively, D is TRBD2 (6 bases). V shed 0 bases and J shed 4 bases, with 15 bases lying between them. The CDR3 is made up of 16 amino acids. Germline CDR1 reads SGHRS; CDR2 reads YFSETQ. The CDR3 nucleotides read TGCGCCAGCAGCTTGGGACTAGATTTTTCTGCAGATACGCAGTATTTT. Translating gives CASSLGLDFSADTQYF.